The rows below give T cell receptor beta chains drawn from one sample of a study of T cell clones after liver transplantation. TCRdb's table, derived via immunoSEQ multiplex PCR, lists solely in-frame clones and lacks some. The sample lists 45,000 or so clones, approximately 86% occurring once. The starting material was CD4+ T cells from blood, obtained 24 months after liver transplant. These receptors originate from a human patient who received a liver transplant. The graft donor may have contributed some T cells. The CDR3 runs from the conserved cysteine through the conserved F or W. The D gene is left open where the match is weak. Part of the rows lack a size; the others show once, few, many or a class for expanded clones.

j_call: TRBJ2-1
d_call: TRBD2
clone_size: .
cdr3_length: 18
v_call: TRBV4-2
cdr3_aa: CASSQEPRGGGAYNEQFF
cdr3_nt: TGTGCCAGCAGCCAAGAACCCCGAGGCGGGGGAGCGTACAATGAGCAGTTCTTC

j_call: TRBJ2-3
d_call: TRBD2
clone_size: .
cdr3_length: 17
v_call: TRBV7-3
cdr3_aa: CASSPRTSGRAADTQYF
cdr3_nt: TGTGCCAGCAGCCCACGGACTAGCGGGAGGGCCGCGGATACGCAGTATTTT

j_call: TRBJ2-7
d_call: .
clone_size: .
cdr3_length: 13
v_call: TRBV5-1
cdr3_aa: CASSLEGLYEQYF
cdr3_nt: TGCGCCAGCAGCTTGGAGGGACTTTACGAGCAGTACTTC

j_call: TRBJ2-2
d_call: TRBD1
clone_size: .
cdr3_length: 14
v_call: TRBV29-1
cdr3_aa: CSVGRTGNTGELFF
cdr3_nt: TGCAGCGTTGGTCGGACAGGGAACACCGGGGAGCTGTTTTTT

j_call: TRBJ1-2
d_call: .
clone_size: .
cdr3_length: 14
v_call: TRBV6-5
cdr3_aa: CASTALGEGQGYTF
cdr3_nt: TGTGCCAGCACCGCCCTCGGGGAAGGGCAAGGCTACACCTTC

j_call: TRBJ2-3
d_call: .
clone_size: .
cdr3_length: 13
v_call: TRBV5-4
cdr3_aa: CASSFRQADTQYF
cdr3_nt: TGTGCCAGCAGCTTCAGACAAGCAGATACGCAGTATTTT

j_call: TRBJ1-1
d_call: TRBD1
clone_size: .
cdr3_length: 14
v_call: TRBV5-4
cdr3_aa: CASSSGTGGTEAFF
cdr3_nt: TGTGCCAGCAGCTCCGGGACAGGTGGCACTGAAGCTTTCTTT

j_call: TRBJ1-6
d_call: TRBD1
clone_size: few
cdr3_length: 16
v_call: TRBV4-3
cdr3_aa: CASSQDSTGGHSPLHF
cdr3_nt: TGCGCCAGCAGCCAAGACTCGACAGGGGGGCATTCACCCCTCCACTTT

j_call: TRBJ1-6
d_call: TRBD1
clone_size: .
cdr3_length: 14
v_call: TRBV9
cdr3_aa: CASSVRDRDSPLHF
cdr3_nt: TGTGCCAGCAGCGTCCGGGACAGGGATTCACCCCTCCACTTT

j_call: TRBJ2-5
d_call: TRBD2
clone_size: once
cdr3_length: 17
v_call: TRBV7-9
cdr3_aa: CASSLPQTSGTKETQYF
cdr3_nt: TGTGCCAGCAGCTTACCCCAGACTAGCGGGACAAAAGAGACCCAGTACTTC

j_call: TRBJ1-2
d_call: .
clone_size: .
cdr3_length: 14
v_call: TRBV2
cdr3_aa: CASSATPGVYGYTF
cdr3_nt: TGTGCCAGCAGCGCTACCCCAGGGGTCTATGGCTACACCTTC

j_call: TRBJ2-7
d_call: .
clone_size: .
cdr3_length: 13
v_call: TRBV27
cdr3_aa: CASRPSGQPEQYF
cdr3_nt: TGTGCCAGCAGGCCCTCTGGACAGCCCGAGCAGTACTTC

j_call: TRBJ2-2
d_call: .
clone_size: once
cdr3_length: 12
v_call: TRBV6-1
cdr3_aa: CASGWGSGELFF
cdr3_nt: TGTGCCAGCGGGTGGGGTTCCGGGGAGCTGTTTTTT

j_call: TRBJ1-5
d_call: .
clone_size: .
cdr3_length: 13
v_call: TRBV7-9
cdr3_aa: CASSLSGDQPQHF
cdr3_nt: TGTGCCAGCAGCTTAAGTGGGGATCAGCCCCAGCATTTT

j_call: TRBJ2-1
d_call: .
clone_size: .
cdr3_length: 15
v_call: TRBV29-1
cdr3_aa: CSVTNQPDPWGEQFF
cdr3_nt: TGCAGCGTTACTAACCAGCCGGACCCTTGGGGTGAGCAGTTCTTC

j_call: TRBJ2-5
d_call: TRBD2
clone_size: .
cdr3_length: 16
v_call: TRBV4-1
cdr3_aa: CASSQSPAGGQETQYF
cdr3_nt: TGCGCCAGCAGCCAATCCCCTGCGGGAGGTCAAGAGACCCAGTACTTC

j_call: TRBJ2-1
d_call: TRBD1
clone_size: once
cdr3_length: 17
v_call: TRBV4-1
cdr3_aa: CASSQEPGQGPYNEQFF
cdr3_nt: TGCGCCAGCAGCCAAGAACCGGGACAGGGGCCCTACAATGAGCAGTTCTTC

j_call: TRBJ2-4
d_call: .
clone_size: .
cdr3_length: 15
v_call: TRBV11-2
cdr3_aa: CASSLVRDTKNIQYF
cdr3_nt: TGTGCCAGCAGCTTAGTCCGCGATACCAAAAACATTCAGTACTTC

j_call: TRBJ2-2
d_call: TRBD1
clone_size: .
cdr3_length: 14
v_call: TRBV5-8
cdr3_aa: CASSRQGAGGELFF
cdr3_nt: TGTGCCAGCAGCCGCCAGGGGGCTGGCGGGGAGCTGTTTTTT

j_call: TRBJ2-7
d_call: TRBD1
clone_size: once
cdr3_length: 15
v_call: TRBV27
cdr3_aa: CASSRPGTGIYEQYF
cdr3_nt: TGTGCCAGCAGCCGCCCCGGGACAGGTATCTACGAGCAGTACTTC

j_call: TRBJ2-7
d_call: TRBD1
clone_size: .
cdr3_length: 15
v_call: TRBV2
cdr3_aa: CASSPTGGSTYEQYF
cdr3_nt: TGTGCCAGCAGTCCGACAGGGGGCAGTACCTACGAGCAGTACTTC

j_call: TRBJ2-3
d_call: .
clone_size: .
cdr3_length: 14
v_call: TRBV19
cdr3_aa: CASRLEAHGDTQYF
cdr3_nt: TGTGCCAGTAGACTAGAGGCACACGGAGATACGCAGTATTTT

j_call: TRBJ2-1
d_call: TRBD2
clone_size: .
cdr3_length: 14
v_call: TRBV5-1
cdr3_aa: CASSGRAGGNEQFF
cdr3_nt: TGCGCCAGCTCCGGAAGAGCGGGAGGCAATGAGCAGTTCTTC

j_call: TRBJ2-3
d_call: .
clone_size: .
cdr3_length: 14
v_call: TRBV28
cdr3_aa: CASSWEDSLDTQYF
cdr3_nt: TGTGCCAGCAGTTGGGAGGACAGCTTGGATACGCAGTATTTT

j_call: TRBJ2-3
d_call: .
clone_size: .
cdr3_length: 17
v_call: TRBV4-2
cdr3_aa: CASSQGGASGQTDTQYF
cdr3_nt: TGTGCCAGCAGCCAAGGGGGAGCCAGCGGGCAAACAGATACGCAGTATTTT

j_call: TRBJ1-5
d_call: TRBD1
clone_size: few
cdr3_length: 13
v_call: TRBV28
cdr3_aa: CASRRDRNQPQHF
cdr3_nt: TGTGCCAGCAGAAGGGACAGAAATCAGCCCCAGCATTTT

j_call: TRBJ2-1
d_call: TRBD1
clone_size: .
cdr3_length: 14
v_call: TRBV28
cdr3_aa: CASSLTGGETEQFF
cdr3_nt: TGTGCCAGCAGCCTTACAGGGGGCGAGACTGAGCAGTTCTTC

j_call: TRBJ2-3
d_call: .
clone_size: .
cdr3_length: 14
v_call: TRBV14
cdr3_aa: CASSRNLRADTQYF
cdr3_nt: TGTGCCAGCAGCAGGAACTTACGCGCAGATACGCAGTATTTT

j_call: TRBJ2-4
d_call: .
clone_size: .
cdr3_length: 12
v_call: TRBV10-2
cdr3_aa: CASSEDSRGQYF
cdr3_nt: TGCGCCAGCAGTGAGGACAGTCGAGGCCAGTACTTC

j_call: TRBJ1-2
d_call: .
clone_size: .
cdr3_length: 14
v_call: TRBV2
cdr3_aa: CASSPQGGNYGYTF
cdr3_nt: TGTGCCAGCAGCCCACAGGGAGGTAACTATGGCTACACCTTC

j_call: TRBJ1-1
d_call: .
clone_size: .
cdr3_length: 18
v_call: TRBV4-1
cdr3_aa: CASSQDQRGSSLNTEAFF
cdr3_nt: TGCGCCAGCAGCCAAGATCAGAGGGGGAGCAGCCTAAACACTGAAGCTTTCTTT

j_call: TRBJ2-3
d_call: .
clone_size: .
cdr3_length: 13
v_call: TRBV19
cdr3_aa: CASRQDRTDTQYF
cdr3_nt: TGTGCCAGTAGGCAGGACCGCACAGATACGCAGTATTTT

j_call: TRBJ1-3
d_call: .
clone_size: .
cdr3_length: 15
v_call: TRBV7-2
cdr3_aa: CASSPNLGDGNTIYF
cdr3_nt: TGTGCCAGCAGCCCTAACCTTGGAGACGGAAACACCATATATTTT

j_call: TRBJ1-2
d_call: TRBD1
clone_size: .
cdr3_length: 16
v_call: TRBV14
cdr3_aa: CASSQAGGQGARGYTF
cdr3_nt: TGTGCCAGCAGCCAAGCAGGGGGACAGGGGGCGCGAGGCTACACCTTC

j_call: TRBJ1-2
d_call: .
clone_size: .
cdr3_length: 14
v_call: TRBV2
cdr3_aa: CASSEKRDGYGYTF
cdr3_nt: TGTGCCAGCAGTGAAAAGAGGGACGGCTATGGCTACACCTTC

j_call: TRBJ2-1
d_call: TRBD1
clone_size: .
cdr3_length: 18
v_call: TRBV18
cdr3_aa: CASSPISSGTGGRNEQFF
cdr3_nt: TGTGCCAGCTCACCAATCAGCAGTGGAACAGGGGGTCGCAATGAGCAGTTCTTC

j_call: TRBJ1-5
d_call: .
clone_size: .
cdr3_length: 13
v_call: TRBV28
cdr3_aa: CASQRPYNQPQHF
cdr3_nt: TGTGCCAGCCAGAGGCCCTACAATCAGCCCCAGCATTTT

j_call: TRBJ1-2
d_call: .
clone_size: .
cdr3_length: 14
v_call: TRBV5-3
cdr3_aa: CARSPRTANYGYTF
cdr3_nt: TGTGCCAGAAGCCCTAGGACAGCTAACTATGGCTACACCTTC

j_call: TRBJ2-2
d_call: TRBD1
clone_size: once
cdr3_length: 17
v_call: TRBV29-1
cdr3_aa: CSVDSGTGTLKAGELFF
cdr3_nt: TGCAGCGTTGACTCCGGGACAGGGACCCTGAAGGCCGGGGAGCTGTTTTTT

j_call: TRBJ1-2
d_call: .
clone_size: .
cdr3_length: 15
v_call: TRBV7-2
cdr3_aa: CASSSSSLANYGYTF
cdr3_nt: TGTGCCAGCAGCTCCTCCAGTTTAGCTAACTATGGCTACACCTTC

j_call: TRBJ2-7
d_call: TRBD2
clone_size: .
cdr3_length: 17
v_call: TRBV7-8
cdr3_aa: CASSLGLAGASGYEQYF
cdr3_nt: TGTGCCAGCAGCTTGGGACTAGCGGGAGCCTCAGGCTACGAGCAGTACTTC

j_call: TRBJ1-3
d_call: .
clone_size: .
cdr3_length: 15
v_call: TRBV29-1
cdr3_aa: CSVEAARSSGNTIYF
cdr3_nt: TGCAGCGTTGAAGCTGCCCGGTCCTCTGGAAACACCATATATTTT

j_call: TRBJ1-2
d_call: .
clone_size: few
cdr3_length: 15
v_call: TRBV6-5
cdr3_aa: CASSYSNQGIYGYTF
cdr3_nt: TGTGCCAGCAGTTACTCGAACCAGGGAATCTATGGCTACACCTTC

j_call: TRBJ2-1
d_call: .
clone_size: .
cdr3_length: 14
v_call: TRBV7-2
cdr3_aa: CASSLDQGHNEQFF
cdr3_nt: TGTGCCAGCAGCTTAGACCAGGGGCACAATGAGCAGTTCTTC

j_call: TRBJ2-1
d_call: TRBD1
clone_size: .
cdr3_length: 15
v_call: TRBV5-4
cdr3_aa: CASSRKQGADNEQFF
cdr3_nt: TGTGCCAGCAGCCGGAAGCAGGGGGCGGACAATGAGCAGTTCTTC

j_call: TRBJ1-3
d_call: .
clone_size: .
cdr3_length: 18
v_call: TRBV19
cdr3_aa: CASSIEFLRTDSGNTIYF
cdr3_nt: TGTGCCAGTAGTATAGAATTTCTCCGGACAGATTCTGGAAACACCATATATTTT

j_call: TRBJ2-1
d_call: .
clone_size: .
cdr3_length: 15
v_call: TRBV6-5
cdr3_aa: CASSIDRSLHNEQFF
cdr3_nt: TGTGCCAGCAGTATAGACCGAAGTCTCCACAATGAGCAGTTCTTC

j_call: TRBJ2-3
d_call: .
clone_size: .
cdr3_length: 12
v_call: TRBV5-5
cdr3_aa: CASSLEADTQYF
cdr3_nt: TGTGCCAGCAGCTTGGAAGCAGATACGCAGTATTTT

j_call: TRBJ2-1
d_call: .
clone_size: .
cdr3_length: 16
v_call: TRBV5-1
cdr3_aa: CASSLVGGRSYNEQFF
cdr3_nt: TGCGCCAGCAGCTTGGTTGGGGGGCGCTCCTACAATGAGCAGTTCTTC

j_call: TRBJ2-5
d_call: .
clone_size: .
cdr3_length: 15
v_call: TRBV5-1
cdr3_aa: CASSLEGDTWETQYF
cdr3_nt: TGCGCCAGCAGCTTGGAAGGAGATACGTGGGAGACCCAGTACTTC

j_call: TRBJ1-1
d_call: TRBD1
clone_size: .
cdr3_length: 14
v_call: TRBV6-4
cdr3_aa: CASSAAEGAGEAFF
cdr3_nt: TGTGCCAGCAGCGCAGCCGAGGGGGCTGGTGAAGCTTTCTTT

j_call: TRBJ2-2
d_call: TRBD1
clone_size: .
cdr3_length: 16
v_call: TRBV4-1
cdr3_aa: CASSLITGTGSGELFF
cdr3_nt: TGCGCCAGCAGCCTCATCACCGGGACAGGGTCCGGGGAGCTGTTTTTT

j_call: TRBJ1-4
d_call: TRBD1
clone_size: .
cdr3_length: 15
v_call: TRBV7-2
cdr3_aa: CASSSPDRGNEKLFF
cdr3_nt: TGTGCCAGCAGCTCCCCGGACAGGGGTAATGAAAAACTGTTTTTT

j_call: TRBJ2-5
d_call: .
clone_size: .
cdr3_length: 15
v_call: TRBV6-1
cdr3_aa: CASTGGSTGQETQYF
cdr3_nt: TGTGCCAGTACCGGAGGCAGCACCGGACAAGAGACCCAGTACTTC

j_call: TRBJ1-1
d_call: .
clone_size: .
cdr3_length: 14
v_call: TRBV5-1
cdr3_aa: CASSLGQSNTEAFF
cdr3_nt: TGCGCCAGCAGCTTGGGGCAGTCTAACACTGAAGCTTTCTTT

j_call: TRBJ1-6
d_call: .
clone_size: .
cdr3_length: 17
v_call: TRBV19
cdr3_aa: CASNHRPAASYNSPLHF
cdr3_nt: TGTGCCAGTAATCACAGGCCCGCAGCCTCCTATAATTCACCCCTCCACTTT

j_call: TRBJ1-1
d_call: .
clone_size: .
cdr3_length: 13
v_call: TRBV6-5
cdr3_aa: CASRDFMNTEAFF
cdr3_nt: TGTGCCAGCAGAGACTTTATGAACACTGAAGCTTTCTTT

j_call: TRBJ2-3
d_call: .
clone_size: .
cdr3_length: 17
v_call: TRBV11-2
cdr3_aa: CASSLETLPRGTDTQYF
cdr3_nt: TGTGCCAGCAGCTTAGAAACCCTCCCCCGAGGCACAGATACGCAGTATTTT

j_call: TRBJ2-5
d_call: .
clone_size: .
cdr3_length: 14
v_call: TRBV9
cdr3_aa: CASSPTGLQETQYF
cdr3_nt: TGTGCCAGCAGCCCGACAGGACTCCAAGAGACCCAGTACTTC